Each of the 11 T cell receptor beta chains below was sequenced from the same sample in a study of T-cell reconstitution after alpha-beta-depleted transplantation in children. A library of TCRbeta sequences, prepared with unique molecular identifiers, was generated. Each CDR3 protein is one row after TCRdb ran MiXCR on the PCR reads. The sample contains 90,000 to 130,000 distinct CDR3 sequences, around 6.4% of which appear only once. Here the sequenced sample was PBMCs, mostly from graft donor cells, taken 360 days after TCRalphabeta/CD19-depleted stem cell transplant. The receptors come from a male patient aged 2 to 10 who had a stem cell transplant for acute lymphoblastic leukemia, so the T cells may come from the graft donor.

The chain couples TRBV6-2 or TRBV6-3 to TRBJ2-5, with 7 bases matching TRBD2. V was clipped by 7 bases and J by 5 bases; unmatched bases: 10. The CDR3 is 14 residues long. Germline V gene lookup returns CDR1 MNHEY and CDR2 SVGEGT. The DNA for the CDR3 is TGTGCCAGCACCATGCTGCCCGGGAGGGAGACCCAGTACTTC. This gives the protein CASTMLPGRETQYF.

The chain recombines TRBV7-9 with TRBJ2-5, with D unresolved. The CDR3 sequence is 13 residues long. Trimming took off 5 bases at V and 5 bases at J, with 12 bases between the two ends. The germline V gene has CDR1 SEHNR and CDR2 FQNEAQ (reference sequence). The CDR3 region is CASSINTRETQYF. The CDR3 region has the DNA TGTGCCAGCAGCATAAACACCAGGGAGACCCAGTACTTC.

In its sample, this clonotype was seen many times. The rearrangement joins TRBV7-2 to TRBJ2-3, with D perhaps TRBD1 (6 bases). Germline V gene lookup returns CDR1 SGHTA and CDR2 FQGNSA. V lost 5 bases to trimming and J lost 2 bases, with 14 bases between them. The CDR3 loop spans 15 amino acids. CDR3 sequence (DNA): TGTGCCAGCAGCGGCTCCAGGACAGACACAGATACGCAGTATTTT. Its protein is CASSGSRTDTDTQYF.

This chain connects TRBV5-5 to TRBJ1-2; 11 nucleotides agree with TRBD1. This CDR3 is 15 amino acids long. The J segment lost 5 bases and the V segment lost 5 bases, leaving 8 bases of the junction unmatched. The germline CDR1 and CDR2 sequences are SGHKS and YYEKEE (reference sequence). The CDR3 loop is CASRRDRGKYYGYTF. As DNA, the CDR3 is TGTGCCAGCAGGCGGGACAGGGGGAAATATTATGGCTACACCTTC.

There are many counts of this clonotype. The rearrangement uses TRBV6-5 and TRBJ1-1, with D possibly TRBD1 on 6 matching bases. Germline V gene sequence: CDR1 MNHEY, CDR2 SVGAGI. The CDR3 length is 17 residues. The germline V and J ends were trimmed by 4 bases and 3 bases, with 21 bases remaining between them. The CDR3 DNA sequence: TGTGCCAGCAGTTGGGCCCGGGACACCATCCTACACACTGAAGCTTTCTTT. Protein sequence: CASSWARDTILHTEAFF.

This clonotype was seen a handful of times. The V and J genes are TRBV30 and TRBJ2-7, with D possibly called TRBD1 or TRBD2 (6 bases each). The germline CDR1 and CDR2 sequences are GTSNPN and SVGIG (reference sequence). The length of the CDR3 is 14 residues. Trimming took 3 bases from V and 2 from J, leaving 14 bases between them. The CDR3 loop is CAWSRGSGAYEQYF. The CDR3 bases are TGTGCCTGGAGCCGGGGGTCAGGGGCCTACGAGCAGTACTTC.

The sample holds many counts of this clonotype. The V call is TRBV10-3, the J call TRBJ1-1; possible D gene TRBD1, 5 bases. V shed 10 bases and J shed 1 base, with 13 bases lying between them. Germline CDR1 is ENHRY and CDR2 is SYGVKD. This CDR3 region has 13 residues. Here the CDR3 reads CATQGGGNTEAFF. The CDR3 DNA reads TGTGCCACCCAGGGCGGAGGGAACACTGAAGCTTTCTTT.

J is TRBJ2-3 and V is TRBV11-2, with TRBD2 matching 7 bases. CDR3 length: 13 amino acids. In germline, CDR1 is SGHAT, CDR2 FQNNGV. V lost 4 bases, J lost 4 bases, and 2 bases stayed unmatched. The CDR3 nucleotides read TGTGCCAGCAGCTGGGACTACCCAGATACGCAGTATTTT. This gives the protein CASSWDYPDTQYF.

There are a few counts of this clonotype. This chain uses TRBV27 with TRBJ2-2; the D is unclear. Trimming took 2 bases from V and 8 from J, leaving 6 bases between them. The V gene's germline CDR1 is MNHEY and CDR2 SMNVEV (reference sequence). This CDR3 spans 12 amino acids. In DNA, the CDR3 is TGTGCCAGCAGTTTAGGTCGGGGGGAGCTGTTTTTT. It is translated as CASSLGRGELFF.

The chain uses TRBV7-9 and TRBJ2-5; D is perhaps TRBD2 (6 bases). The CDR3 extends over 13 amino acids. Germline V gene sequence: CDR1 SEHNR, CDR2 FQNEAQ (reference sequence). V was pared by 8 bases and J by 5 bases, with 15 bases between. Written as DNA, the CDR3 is TGTGCCAGCGTGAGCGGGTCGACGGAGACCCAGTACTTC. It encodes CASVSGSTETQYF.

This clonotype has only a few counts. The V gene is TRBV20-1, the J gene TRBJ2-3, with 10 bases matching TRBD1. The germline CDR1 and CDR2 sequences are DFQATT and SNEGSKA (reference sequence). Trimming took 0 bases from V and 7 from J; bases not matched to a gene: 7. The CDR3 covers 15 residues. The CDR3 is CSARDDRGHSYTQYF. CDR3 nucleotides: TGCAGTGCTAGAGATGACAGGGGGCATTCGTATACGCAGTATTTT.